A selection of T cell receptor beta chains follows, all from one sample in a study of cytomegalovirus exposure and HLA in healthy donors. Sequenced by immunoSEQ multiplex PCR; TCRdb stores in-frame clones only, minus some. The sample contains some 130,000 clones, 75% to 90% of which appear only once. The sequencing input was PBMCs. The source of these receptors is a woman in her fifties or sixties in good health and CMV-seropositive. Each CDR3 is given with its conserved first and last residue. A D gene is named only where the DNA matches it firmly. Size is stated for part of the rows, as once, few or many counts, or as a class when the clone is expanded.

cdr3_nt	cdr3_aa	d_call	cdr3_length	clone_size	v_call	j_call
TGTGCCAGCAGCTCGGACATTCACACTGAAGCTTTCTTT	CASSSDIHTEAFF	.	13	.	TRBV7-9	TRBJ1-1
TGTGCCAGTAGCGGGAGGACAGATACGCAGTATTTT	CASSGRTDTQYF	TRBD2	12	.	TRBV19	TRBJ2-3
TGTGCCAGCAGCCAAGGACAGGGCTATGGCTACACCTTC	CASSQGQGYGYTF	TRBD1	13	.	TRBV14	TRBJ1-2
TGTGCCAGCAGTGAAGGACAGGCACTTTCGGCTTTCTTT	CASSEGQALSAFF	.	13	once	TRBV6-1	TRBJ1-1
TGTGCCAGCAGTTACGCCGGGACTGAAGCTTTCTTT	CASSYAGTEAFF	.	12	.	TRBV6-5	TRBJ1-1
TGTGCCAGCGCGGAGGACGCAGATACGCAGTATTTT	CASAEDADTQYF	.	12	once	TRBV6-6	TRBJ2-3
TGTGCCAGCAGCTTGGAAAGCGGGGGGGCTTGGGATGAGCAGTTCTTC	CASSLESGGAWDEQFF	TRBD2	16	.	TRBV5-6	TRBJ2-1
TGCGCCAGCAGCCGGGACAGTATTTCGAATTCACCCCTCCACTTT	CASSRDSISNSPLHF	TRBD1	15	.	TRBV5-1	TRBJ1-6
TGTGCCAGCAGTTTAGTACGGCAGGGTCGTCCTCCCTTACTTAACACTGAAGCTTTCTTT	CASSLVRQGRPPLLNTEAFF	.	20	.	TRBV28	TRBJ1-1
TGCGCCAGCAGTCAATCTTGGACTAGCGGGAGGGCCTCAGAATGGAGGGAGACCCAGTACTTC	CASSQSWTSGRASEWRETQYF	TRBD2	21	.	TRBV23-1	TRBJ2-5
TGCGCCAGCAGCTTGGGGGGGACAGGGGGTTCACCCCTCCACTTT	CASSLGGTGGSPLHF	TRBD1	15	.	TRBV5-1	TRBJ1-6
TGTGCCAGCAGCGAGGGATACCTTGAAGCTTTCTTT	CASSEGYLEAFF	.	12	.	TRBV7-2	TRBJ1-1
TGTGCCAGCAGCGCGACTAGCCCGAGCTCCTACAATGAGCAGTTCTTC	CASSATSPSSYNEQFF	TRBD2	16	once	TRBV9	TRBJ2-1
TGTGCCAGCAGTTACTCAGGACAGGCGAACACCGGGGAGCTGTTTTTT	CASSYSGQANTGELFF	TRBD1	16	.	TRBV6-5	TRBJ2-2
TGTGCCAGCAGAGGACAGGGTAGTAGTGAGCAGTTCTTC	CASRGQGSSEQFF	TRBD1	13	.	TRBV25-1	TRBJ2-1
TGTGCCAGCAGCTTAGCGCGGACACCCGGAGTAGACTCTGGAAACACCATATATTTT	CASSLARTPGVDSGNTIYF	.	19	.	TRBV7-9	TRBJ1-3